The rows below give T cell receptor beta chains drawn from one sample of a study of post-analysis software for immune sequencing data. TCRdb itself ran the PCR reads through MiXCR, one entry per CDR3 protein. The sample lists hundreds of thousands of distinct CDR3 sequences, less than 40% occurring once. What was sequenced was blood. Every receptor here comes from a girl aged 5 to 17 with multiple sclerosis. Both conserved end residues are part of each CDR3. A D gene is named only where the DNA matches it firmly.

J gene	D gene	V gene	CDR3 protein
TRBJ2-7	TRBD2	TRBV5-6	CASRCPSGGTSYGYEQYF
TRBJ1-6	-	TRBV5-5	CASSLEGREVNSPLHF
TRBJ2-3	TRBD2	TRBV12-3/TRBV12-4	CANSSLAADTQYF
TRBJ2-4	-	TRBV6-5	CASSSPGTEGGNIQYF
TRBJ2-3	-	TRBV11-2	CASSLGGGMGDTQYF
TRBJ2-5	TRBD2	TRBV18	CASSPQGLAGGMETQYF
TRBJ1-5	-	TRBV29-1	CSVGGGSNQPQHF
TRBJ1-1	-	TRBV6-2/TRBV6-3	CASRIYRSLNTEAFF
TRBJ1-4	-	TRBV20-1	CSASGADEKLFF
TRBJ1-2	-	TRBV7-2	CASSWEPGRYGYTF
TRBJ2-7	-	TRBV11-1	CASSRGLLSYEQYF
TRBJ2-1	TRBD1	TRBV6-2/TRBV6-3	CASSYSGTGYNEQFF
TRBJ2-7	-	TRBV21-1	CASSKIPRTGNYYEQYF
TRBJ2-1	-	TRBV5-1	CASSLGGYNSYNEQFF
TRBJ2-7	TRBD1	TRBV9	CASSGGPGQGSYEQYF
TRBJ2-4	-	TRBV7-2	CTSSLSLSRDKVEQYF
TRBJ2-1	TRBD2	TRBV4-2	CASSQVAGGLISYNEQFF
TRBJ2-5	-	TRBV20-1	CSARDGAGQQETQYF
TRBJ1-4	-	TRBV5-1	CASSLGGGATNEKLFF
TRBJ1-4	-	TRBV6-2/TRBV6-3	CASTRSAIGHEKLFF
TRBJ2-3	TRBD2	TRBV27	CASSYPRTSGGPRPSTDTQYF
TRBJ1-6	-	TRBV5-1	CASRPDPVGSYNSPLHF
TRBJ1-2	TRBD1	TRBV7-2	CASSLRGGYYGYTF
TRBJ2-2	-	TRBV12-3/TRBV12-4	CASRPITGTGELFF
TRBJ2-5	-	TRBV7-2	CASSQIPPLARQETQYF
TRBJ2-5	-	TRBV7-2	CASSSDLYLETQYF
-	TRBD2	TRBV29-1	CSVVTSRHLEETQYF
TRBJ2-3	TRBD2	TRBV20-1	CSAPTSGATISTDTQYF
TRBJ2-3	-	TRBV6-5	CASSYEAGRTDTQYF
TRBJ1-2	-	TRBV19	CASKPQGGDYGYTF
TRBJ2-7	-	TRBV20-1	CSGKVGSSYEQYF
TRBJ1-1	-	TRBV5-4	CARSSDGRDANTEAFF
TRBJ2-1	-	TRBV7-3	CASSPDGGIEQFF
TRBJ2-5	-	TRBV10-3	CAISDSGLKSWEQYF
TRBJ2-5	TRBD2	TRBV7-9	CASSLSLAGAYQETQYF
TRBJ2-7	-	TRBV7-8	CASSPLGQFEQYF
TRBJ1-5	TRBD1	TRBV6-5	CASRQGNQPQHF
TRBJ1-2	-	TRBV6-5	CASSLRGLGYTF
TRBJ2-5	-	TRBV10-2	CASSESGRGETQYF
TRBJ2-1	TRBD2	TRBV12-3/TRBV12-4	CASSLRLAGGHEQFF
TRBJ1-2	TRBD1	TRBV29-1	CSVEIRDRDAYGYTF
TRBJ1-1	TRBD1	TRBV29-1	CSVHKTGGMNTEAFF
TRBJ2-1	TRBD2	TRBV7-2	CASSPRWGVGAGGYDEQFF
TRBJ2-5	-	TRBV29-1	CSVELQGQETQYF
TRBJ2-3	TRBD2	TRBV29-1	CSVRGGTDTQYF
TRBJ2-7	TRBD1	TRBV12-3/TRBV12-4	CASRAGTGWEQYF
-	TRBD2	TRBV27	CASSGLAGVPYEQYF
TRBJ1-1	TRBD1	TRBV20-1	CSASDLGPGQGANTEAFF
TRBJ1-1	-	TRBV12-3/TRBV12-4	CASSGTHGTEAFF
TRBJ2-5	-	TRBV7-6	CASSLGEVETQYF
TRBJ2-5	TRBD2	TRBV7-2	CASSSSLGGGRETQYF
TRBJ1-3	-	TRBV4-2	CASSQEVTVNSGNTIYF
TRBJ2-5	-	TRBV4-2	CASSQDTKALEAQYF